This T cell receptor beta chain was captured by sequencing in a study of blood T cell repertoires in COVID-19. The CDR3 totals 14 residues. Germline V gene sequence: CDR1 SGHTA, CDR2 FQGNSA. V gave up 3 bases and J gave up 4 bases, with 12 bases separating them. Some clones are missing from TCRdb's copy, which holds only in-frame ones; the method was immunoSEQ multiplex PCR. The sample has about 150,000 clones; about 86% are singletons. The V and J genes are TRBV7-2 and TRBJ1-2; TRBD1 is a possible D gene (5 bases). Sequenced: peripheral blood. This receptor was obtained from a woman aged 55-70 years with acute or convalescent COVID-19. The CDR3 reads CASSFPGPGYGYTF. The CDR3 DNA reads TGTGCCAGCAGCTTCCCAGGGCCCGGCTATGGCTACACCTTC.